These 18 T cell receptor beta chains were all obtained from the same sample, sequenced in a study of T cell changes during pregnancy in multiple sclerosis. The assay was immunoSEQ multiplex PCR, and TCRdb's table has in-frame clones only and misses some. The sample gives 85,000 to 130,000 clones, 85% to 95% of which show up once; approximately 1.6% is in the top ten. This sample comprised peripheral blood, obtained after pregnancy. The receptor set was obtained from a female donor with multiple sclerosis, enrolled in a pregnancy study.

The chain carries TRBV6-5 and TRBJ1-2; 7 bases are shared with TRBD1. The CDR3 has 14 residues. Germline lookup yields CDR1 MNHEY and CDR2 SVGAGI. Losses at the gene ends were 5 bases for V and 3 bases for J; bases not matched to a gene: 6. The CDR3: CASSRQGLDYGYTF. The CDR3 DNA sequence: TGTGCCAGCAGTCGACAGGGTTTGGACTATGGCTACACCTTC.

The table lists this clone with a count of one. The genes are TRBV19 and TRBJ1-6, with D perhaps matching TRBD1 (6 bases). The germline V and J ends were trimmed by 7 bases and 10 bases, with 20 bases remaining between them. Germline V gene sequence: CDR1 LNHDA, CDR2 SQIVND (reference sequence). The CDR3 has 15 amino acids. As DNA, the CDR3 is TGTGCCAGTACCCCAAGGACAGACGCTGGATCACCCCTCCACTTT. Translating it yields CASTPRTDAGSPLHF.

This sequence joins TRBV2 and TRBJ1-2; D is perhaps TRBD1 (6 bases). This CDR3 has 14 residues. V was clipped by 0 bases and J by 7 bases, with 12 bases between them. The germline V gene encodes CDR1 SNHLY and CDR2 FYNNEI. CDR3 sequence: CASSEALETGGYTF. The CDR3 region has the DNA TGTGCCAGCAGTGAAGCGCTCGAGACAGGTGGCTACACCTTC.

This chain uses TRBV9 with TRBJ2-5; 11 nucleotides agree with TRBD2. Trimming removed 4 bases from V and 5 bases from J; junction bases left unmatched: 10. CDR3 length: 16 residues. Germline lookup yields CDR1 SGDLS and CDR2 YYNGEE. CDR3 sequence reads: CASSSSTGLAAETQYF. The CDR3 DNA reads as TGTGCCAGCAGCTCCTCTACGGGACTAGCGGCCGAGACCCAGTACTTC.

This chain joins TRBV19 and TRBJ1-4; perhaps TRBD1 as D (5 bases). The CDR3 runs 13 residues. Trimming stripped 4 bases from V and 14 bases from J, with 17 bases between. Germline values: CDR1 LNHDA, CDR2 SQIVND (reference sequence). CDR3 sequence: CASSTGTEGRLFF. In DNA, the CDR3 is TGTGCCAGTAGTACAGGGACCGAGGGGAGGCTGTTTTTT.

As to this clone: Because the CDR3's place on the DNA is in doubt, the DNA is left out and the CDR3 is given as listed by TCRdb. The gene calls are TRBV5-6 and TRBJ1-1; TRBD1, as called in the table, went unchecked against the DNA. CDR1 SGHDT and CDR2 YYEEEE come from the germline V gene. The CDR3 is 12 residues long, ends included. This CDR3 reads CASSLVGTGTFF.

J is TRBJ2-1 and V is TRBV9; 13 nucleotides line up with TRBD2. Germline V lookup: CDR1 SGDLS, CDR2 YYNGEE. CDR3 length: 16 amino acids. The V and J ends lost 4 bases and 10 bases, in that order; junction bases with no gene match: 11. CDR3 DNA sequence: TGTGCCAGCAGCCCCCGACTAGCGGGAGGTTCGGGAGAGCAGTTCTTC. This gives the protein CASSPRLAGGSGEQFF.

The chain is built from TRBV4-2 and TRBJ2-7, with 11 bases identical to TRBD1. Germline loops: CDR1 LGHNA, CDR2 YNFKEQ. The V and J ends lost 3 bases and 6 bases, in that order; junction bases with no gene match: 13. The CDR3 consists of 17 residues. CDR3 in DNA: TGTGCCAGCAGCCACCAGAACCCCGGGACAGGGGGGGGCGAGCAGTACTTC. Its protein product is CASSHQNPGTGGGEQYF.

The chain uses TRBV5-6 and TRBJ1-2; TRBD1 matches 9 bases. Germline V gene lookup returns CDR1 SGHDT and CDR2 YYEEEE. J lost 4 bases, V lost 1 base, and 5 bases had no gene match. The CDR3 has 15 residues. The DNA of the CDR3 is TGTGCCAGCAGCTTGCCCGGGACAGGGTTCTATGGCTACACCTTC. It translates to CASSLPGTGFYGYTF.

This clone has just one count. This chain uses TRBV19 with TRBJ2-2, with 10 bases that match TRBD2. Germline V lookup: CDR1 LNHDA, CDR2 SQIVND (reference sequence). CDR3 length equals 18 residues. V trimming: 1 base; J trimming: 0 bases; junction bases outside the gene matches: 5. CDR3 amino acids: CASSIGASGSPNTGELFF. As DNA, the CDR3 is TGTGCCAGTAGTATAGGGGCTAGCGGGAGTCCGAACACCGGGGAGCTGTTTTTT.

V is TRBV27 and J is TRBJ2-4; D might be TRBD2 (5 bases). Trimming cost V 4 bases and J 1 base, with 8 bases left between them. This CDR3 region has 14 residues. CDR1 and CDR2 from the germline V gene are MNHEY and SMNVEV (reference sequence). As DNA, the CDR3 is TGTGCCAGCAGTTCGAGGGTGGCCAAAAACATTCAGTACTTC. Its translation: CASSSRVAKNIQYF.

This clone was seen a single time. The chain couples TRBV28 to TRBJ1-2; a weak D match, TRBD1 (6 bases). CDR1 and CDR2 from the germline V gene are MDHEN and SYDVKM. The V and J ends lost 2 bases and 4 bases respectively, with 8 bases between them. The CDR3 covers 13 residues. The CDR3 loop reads CASSLTGFYGYTF. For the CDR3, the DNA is TGTGCCAGCAGTTTAACAGGGTTCTATGGCTACACCTTC.

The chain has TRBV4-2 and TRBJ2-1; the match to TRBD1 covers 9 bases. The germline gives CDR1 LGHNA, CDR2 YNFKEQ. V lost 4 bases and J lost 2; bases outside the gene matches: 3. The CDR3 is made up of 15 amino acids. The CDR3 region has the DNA TGTGCCAGCAGCCCGGGACAGGGTGCCTACAATGAGCAGTTCTTC. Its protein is CASSPGQGAYNEQFF.

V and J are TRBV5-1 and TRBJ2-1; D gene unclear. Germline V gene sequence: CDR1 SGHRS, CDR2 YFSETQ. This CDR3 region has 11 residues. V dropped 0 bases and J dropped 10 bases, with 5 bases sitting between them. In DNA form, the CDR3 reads TGCGCCAGCAGCTTGGCGACAGAGCAGTTCTTC. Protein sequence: CASSLATEQFF.

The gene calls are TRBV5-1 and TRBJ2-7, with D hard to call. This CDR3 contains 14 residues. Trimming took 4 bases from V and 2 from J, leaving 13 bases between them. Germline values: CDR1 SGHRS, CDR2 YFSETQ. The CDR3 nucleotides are TGCGCCAGCAGCCGCCGGGTCCCCCCCTACGAGCAGTACTTC. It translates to CASSRRVPPYEQYF.

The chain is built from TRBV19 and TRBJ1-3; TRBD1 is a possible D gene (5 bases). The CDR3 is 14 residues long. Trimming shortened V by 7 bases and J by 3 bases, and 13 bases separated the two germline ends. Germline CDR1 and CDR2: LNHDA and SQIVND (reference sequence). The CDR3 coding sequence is TGTGCCAGTACCCTTCGGGGGTATGGAAACACCATATATTTT. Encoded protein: CASTLRGYGNTIYF.

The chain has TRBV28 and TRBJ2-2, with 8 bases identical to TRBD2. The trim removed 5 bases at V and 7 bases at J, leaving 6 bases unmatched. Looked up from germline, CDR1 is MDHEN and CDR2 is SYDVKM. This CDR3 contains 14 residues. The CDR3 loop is CASSRAGVNGELFF. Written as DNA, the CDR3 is TGTGCCAGCAGTCGAGCGGGAGTCAACGGGGAGCTGTTTTTT.

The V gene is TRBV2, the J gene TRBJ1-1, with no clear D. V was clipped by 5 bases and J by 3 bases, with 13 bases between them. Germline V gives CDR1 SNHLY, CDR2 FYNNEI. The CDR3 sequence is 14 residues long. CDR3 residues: CASSYAGRDTEAFF. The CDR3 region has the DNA TGTGCCAGCAGTTATGCGGGGAGGGACACTGAAGCTTTCTTT.